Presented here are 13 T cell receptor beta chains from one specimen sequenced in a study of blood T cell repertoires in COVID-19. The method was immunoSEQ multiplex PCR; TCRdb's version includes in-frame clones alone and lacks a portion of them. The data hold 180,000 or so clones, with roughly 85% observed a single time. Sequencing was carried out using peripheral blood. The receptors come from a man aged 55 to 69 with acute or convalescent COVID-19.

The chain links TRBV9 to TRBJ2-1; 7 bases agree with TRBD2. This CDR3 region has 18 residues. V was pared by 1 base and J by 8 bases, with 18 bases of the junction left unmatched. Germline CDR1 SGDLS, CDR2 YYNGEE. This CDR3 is CASSVSGASGPWGDEQFF. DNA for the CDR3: TGTGCCAGCAGCGTATCCGGGGCTAGCGGTCCCTGGGGGGATGAGCAGTTCTTC.

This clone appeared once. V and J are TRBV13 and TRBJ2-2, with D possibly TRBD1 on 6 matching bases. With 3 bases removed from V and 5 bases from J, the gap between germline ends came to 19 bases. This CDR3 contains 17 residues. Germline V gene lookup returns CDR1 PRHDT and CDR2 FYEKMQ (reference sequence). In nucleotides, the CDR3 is TGTGCCAGCAGCTTTGCGTCGGCGGCAAGGGGGACCGGGGAGCTGTTTTTT. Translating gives CASSFASAARGTGELFF.

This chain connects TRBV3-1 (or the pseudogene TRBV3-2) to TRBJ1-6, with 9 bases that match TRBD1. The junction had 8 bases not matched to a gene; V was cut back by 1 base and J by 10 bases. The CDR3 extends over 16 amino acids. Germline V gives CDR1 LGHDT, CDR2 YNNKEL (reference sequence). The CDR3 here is CASSQVLGQGTSPLHF. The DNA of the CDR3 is TGTGCCAGCAGCCAAGTCTTAGGACAGGGGACATCACCCCTCCACTTT.

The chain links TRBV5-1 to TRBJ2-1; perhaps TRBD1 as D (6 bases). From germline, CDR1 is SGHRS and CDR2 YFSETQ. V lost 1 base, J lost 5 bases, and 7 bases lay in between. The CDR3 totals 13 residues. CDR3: CASSLPGDNEQFF. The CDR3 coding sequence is TGCGCCAGCAGCTTGCCAGGGGACAATGAGCAGTTCTTC.

CDR3 protein: CASSQDPTSGLPNTEAFF. The CDR3 nucleotides read TGCGCCAGCAGCCAAGATCCCACCTCGGGACTCCCCAACACTGAAGCTTTCTTT. V and J are TRBV4-3 and TRBJ1-1; TRBD1 might be the D (5 bases). Trimming shortened V by 0 bases and J by 2 bases, and 19 bases separated the two germline ends. CDR3 size: 18 residues. Germline-derived CDR1 and CDR2 are LGHNA and YSLEER.

The CDR3 region is CASTKGVSGYEQYF. Written as DNA, the CDR3 is TGTGCCAGCACTAAGGGAGTTTCGGGGTACGAGCAGTACTTC. This chain joins TRBV6-5 and TRBJ2-7, with D maybe TRBD2 (5 bases). Trimming pared 7 bases from V and 4 bases from J, leaving 17 bases between. CDR3 size: 14 residues. Per the germline V gene, CDR1 is MNHEY and CDR2 is SVGAGI.

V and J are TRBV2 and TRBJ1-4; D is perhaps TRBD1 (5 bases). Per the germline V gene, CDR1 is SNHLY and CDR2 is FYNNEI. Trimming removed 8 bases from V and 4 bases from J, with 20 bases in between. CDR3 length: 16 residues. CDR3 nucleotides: TGTGCCAGCTACAAATCCCGGCAGGGCGGTAATGAAAAACTGTTTTTT. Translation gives CASYKSRQGGNEKLFF.

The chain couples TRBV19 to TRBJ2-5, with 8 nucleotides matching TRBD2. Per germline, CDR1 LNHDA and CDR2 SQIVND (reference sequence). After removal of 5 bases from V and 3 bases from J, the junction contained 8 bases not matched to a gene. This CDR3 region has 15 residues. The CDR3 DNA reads TGTGCCAGTAGTGGGGTTGGACTAGCTGAAGAGACCCAGTACTTC. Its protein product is CASSGVGLAEETQYF.

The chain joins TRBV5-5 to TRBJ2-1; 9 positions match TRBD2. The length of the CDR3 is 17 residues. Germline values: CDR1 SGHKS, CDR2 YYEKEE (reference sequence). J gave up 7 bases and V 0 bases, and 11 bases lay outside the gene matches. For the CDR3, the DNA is TGTGCCAGCAGCTTGGCTGGGGGTAGCGGGAGTTGGAATGAGCAGTTCTTC. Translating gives CASSLAGGSGSWNEQFF. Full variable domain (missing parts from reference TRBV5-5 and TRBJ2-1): DAGVTQSPTHLIKTRGQQVTLRCSPISGHKSVSWYQQVLGQGPQFIFQYYEKEERGRGNFPDRFSARQFPNYSSELNVNALLLGDSALYLCASSLAGGSGSWNEQFFGPGTRLTVL.

The CDR3 region is CASSQADTTWVQPQHF. The CDR3 DNA follows: TGCGCCAGCAGCCAAGCAGATACTACTTGGGTTCAGCCCCAGCATTTT. This sequence joins TRBV4-1 and TRBJ1-5; D unresolved. The germline V and J ends were trimmed by 1 base and 6 bases, with 16 bases remaining between them. Looked up from germline, CDR1 is MGHRA and CDR2 is YSYEKL. The CDR3 is 16 residues long.

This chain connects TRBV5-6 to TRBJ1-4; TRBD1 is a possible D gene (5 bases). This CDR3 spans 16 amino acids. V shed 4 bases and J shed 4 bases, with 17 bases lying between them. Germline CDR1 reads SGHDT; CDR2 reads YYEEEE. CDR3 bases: TGTGCCAGCAGCCTCGGCATGGCGGGGGGTAATGAAAAACTGTTTTTT. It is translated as CASSLGMAGGNEKLFF. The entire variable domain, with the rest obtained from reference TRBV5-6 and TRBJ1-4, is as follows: DAGVTQSPTHLIKTRGQQVTLRCSPKSGHDTVSWYQQALGQGPQFIFQYYEEEERQRGNFPDRFSGHQFPNYSSELNVNALLLGDSALYLCASSLGMAGGNEKLFFGSGTQLSVL.

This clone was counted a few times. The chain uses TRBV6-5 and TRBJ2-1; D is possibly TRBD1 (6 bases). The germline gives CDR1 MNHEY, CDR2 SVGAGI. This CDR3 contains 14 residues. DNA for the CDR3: TGTGGCACAAAGCCAGGGGTCCCTAACAATGAGCAGTTCTTC. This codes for CGTKPGVPNNEQFF.

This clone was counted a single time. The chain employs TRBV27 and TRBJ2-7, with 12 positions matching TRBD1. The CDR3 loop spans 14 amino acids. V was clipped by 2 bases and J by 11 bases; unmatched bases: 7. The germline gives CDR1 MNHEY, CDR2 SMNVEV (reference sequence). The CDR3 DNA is TGTGCCAGCAGTTTAACCGGGACAGGGGGCAACAAGTACTTC. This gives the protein CASSLTGTGGNKYF.